One sample yielded the 20 T cell receptor beta chains listed below, sequenced in a study of shared clonotypes between healthy human individuals. CD8 cells regarded as naive lacked CD45RO, were positively chosen for CCR7, and omitted terminally differentiated effector memory CD45RA+ cells. The data were produced by immunoSEQ multiplex PCR, yet TCRdb's version contains in-frame clones alone and is incomplete. The data hold 1.5 million to 2.5 million clones, with about 95% observed a single time. Sequencing was carried out using naive CD8+ T cells sorted from blood. The receptor set was obtained from a man in his late teens or twenties in good health.

The chain links TRBV13 to TRBJ2-2; no clear D gene. The V gene's germline CDR1 is PRHDT and CDR2 FYEKMQ (reference sequence). The V end lost 5 bases, the J end lost 4 bases, and 8 bases lay between the germline ends. The CDR3 covers 13 residues. The CDR3 is CASSPVLTGELFF. CDR3 DNA sequence: TGTGCCAGCAGCCCAGTCCTCACCGGGGAGCTGTTTTTT.

The chain combines TRBV5-1 with TRBJ2-5, with a possible D match to TRBD1 (5 bases). Trimming took 4 bases from V and 2 from J, leaving 12 bases between them. CDR1 and CDR2 from the germline V gene are SGHRS and YFSETQ. This CDR3 is 14 amino acids long. In nucleotides, the CDR3 is TGCGCCAGCAGCCTCGATCCAGGGCAAGAGACCCAGTACTTC. This gives the protein CASSLDPGQETQYF.

Only a few counts were recorded for this clone. Being one base from a much bigger clone, this may be a read error. The same CDR3 arises from other DNA sequences in this sample as well. The CDR3 loop reads CASSVAGDTEAFF. For the CDR3, the DNA is TGTGCCAGCAGCGTAGCGGGGGACACTGAAGCTTTCTTT. This chain uses TRBV9 with TRBJ1-1, with D tentatively TRBD1 (5 bases). V gave up 0 bases and J gave up 3 bases, with 6 bases separating them. Germline CDR1 SGDLS, CDR2 YYNGEE. The CDR3 loop spans 13 amino acids.

The chain carries TRBV29-1 and TRBJ2-7, with D unresolved. Trimming removed 5 bases at V and 4 bases at J, with 9 bases between. The CDR3 totals 11 residues. From germline, CDR1 is SQVTM and CDR2 ANQGSEA. The CDR3 DNA reads TGCAGCGTTCTATATCAGTACGAGCAGTACTTC. Protein sequence: CSVLYQYEQYF.

The rearrangement uses TRBV6-1 and TRBJ2-7; D is ambiguous. Germline V gene lookup returns CDR1 MNHNS and CDR2 SASEGT. The length of the CDR3 is 15 residues. The V gene lost 2 bases and the J gene lost 4 bases, with 15 bases spanning the gap. CDR3 residues: CASSESALGYYEQYF. CDR3 in DNA: TGTGCCAGCAGTGAATCGGCCCTTGGATATTACGAGCAGTACTTC.

V is TRBV10-1 and J is TRBJ1-3, with a weak D call TRBD1 (6 bases). The V end lost 11 bases, the J end lost 0 bases, and 11 bases lay between the germline ends. The CDR3 length is 13 residues. Germline-derived CDR1 and CDR2 are WNHNN and SYGVQD (reference sequence). Here the CDR3 reads CALGGSSGNTIYF. DNA of the CDR3: TGCGCCTTGGGGGGCAGCTCTGGAAACACCATATATTTT.

The chain is built from TRBV5-4 and TRBJ2-2, with 11 bases matching TRBD2. V shed 2 bases, J shed 4 bases, and the junction held 4 bases outside the gene matches. This CDR3 has 16 amino acids. The germline gives CDR1 SGHNT, CDR2 YYREEE (reference sequence). In DNA form, the CDR3 reads TGTGCCAGCAGCTTTTCCCTAGCGGGGGGCACCGGGGAGCTGTTTTTT. Residues: CASSFSLAGGTGELFF.

This chain's CDR3 is CASSYDRGLESTDTQYF. CDR3 bases: TGTGCCAGCAGCTACGACAGGGGGCTAGAATCCACAGATACGCAGTATTTT. The chain employs TRBV7-8 and TRBJ2-3; 10 bases are a match to TRBD1. Germline trimming cut 4 bases from V and 2 bases from J; bases unmatched to any gene: 9. In germline, CDR1 is SGHVS, CDR2 FQNEAQ. The CDR3 totals 17 residues.

The CDR3, as DNA: TGTGCCTGGAGTGTAGACCACTTCAACACCGGGGAGCTGTTTTTT. It specifies CAWSVDHFNTGELFF. V is TRBV30 and J is TRBJ2-2; D is unresolved. The germline V gene has CDR1 GTSNPN and CDR2 SVGIG (reference sequence). This CDR3 spans 15 amino acids. V shed 0 bases and J shed 2 bases, with 10 bases lying between them.

The gene calls are TRBV7-6 and TRBJ1-1; D gene ambiguous. Germline V gene sequence: CDR1 SGHVS, CDR2 FNYEAQ. V lost 2 bases, J lost 5 bases, and 12 bases lay in between. The CDR3 runs 14 residues. CDR3 protein: CASSLRGSETEAFF. CDR3 in DNA: TGTGCCAGCAGCTTACGGGGTTCGGAAACTGAAGCTTTCTTT.

The rearrangement links TRBV9 to TRBJ2-1, with D maybe TRBD1 (5 bases). Trimming shortened V by 2 bases and J by 2 bases, and 8 bases separated the two germline ends. The CDR3 totals 14 residues. Germline loops: CDR1 SGDLS, CDR2 YYNGEE. Written as DNA, the CDR3 is TGTGCCAGCAGCGTGTGGGGCACCTACAATGAGCAGTTCTTC. Its translation is CASSVWGTYNEQFF.

J is TRBJ2-7 and V is TRBV30; D is uncertain. The ends were cut back, 2 bases at V and 2 bases at J, with 10 bases in the middle. Germline V lookup: CDR1 GTSNPN, CDR2 SVGIG (reference sequence). The CDR3 runs to 13 residues. The CDR3 DNA sequence: TGTGCCTGGAGTCTCGGAGAACCCTACGAGCAGTACTTC. It translates to CAWSLGEPYEQYF.

The V and J genes are TRBV5-1 and TRBJ2-2; D may be TRBD1 or TRBD2 (5 bases each). The germline gives CDR1 SGHRS, CDR2 YFSETQ. The V and J ends lost 0 bases and 4 bases respectively, with 13 bases between them. The CDR3 covers 16 residues. DNA for the CDR3: TGCGCCAGCAGCTTGGAGGGACCATCGGGCACCGGGGAGCTGTTTTTT. Protein product: CASSLEGPSGTGELFF.

The chain carries TRBV27 and TRBJ1-2; TRBD1 agrees at 7 bases. The V gene's germline CDR1 is MNHEY and CDR2 SMNVEV (reference sequence). V was clipped by 3 bases and J by 3 bases; unmatched bases: 10. The CDR3 contains 16 residues. The CDR3 bases are TGTGCCAGCAGTTTCATAGGGGACAGAGTAGACTATGGCTACACCTTC. Amino acids: CASSFIGDRVDYGYTF.

The chain is built from TRBV4-1 and TRBJ1-6; D may be TRBD1 (6 bases). Trimming took off 5 bases at V and 0 bases at J, with 11 bases between the two ends. In germline, CDR1 is MGHRA, CDR2 YSYEKL. The CDR3 is 16 residues long. The CDR3 DNA is TGCGCCAGCAGCTCCCGGGACAACTCCTATAATTCACCCCTCCACTTT. This sequence encodes CASSSRDNSYNSPLHF.

This chain links TRBV10-1 with TRBJ2-1; the match to TRBD2 covers 13 bases. The junction had 10 bases not matched to a gene; V was cut back by 7 bases and J by 7 bases. Germline V lookup: CDR1 WNHNN, CDR2 SYGVQD (reference sequence). This CDR3 is built from 16 residues. This CDR3 reads CASNWTSGRGGNEQFF. CDR3 sequence (DNA): TGCGCCAGCAACTGGACTAGCGGGAGAGGTGGGAATGAGCAGTTCTTC.

The chain has TRBV27 and TRBJ2-6, with no clear D. Trimming left V 10 bases short and J 0 bases short, with 16 bases between. Germline-derived CDR1 and CDR2 are MNHEY and SMNVEV (reference sequence). This CDR3 is built from 16 residues. CDR3 in amino acids: CATSLGPGSGANVLTF. The DNA for the CDR3 is TGTGCCACCTCCCTCGGACCGGGCTCTGGGGCCAACGTCCTGACTTTC.

This rearrangement joins TRBV30 to TRBJ1-6, with TRBD1 identical over 9 bases. The J segment lost 10 bases and the V segment lost 0 bases, leaving 4 bases of the junction unmatched. Per the germline V gene, CDR1 is GTSNPN and CDR2 is SVGIG (reference sequence). CDR3 size: 14 residues. This chain's CDR3 is CAWSVEDRGSPLHF. The CDR3, as DNA: TGTGCCTGGAGTGTTGAAGACAGGGGGTCACCCCTCCACTTT.

The V gene is TRBV7-9, the J gene TRBJ1-1; tentative D call: TRBD1 (5 bases). Germline lookup yields CDR1 SEHNR and CDR2 FQNEAQ (reference sequence). Trimming pared 5 bases from V and 2 bases from J, leaving 18 bases between. There are 16 residues in the CDR3. CDR3 amino acids: CASSPHLETDNTEAFF. CDR3 nucleotide sequence: TGTGCCAGCAGCCCCCACCTAGAGACAGATAACACTGAAGCTTTCTTT.

The chain carries TRBV7-9 and TRBJ2-1, with D possibly called TRBD1 or TRBD2 (6 bases each). The CDR3 runs 15 residues. Germline V gives CDR1 SEHNR, CDR2 FQNEAQ (reference sequence). V lost 7 bases and J lost 8, with 21 bases in between. The CDR3 DNA is TGTGCCAGCATCAACTCAAGGGGGTCGGGAGATGAGCAGTTCTTC. Its translation: CASINSRGSGDEQFF.